The source of this TCR beta chain is a study of blood T cell repertoires in COVID-19. Whole-study context: The study drew acute and convalescent COVID-19 samples from the United States, Italy and Spain. From T cells, B-cell-depleted T cells, or PBMCs came the material, which was cDNA or gDNA.

Study processing details: Researchers report that nucleated cell counts were estimated from reference gene primer amplification. Only in-frame clones appear in the TCRdb table, and some are missing; sequencing was by immunoSEQ multiplex PCR. Clonal size and the V and J genes are those of that table, whereas D and trimming came from the DNA. Among 130,000 to 150,000 clones, approximately 83% were seen once, and the ten largest hold 8%. While infection was still active, Seattle patients were enrolled and then followed longitudinally. CDR3 length equals 14 residues. V lost 2 bases and J lost 4, with 9 bases in between. CDR1 is SGHTA and CDR2 is FQGNSA in the germline V gene.

V usage is TRBV7-2 and J usage is TRBJ2-1; D ambiguous. The sequence was obtained from a woman aged 55 to 70 with COVID-19, enrolled during active disease. The sample consisted of peripheral blood. The CDR3 region has the DNA TGTGCCAGCAGCTTAATCGGGTCTTACAATGAGCAGTTCTTC. This gives the protein CASSLIGSYNEQFF.